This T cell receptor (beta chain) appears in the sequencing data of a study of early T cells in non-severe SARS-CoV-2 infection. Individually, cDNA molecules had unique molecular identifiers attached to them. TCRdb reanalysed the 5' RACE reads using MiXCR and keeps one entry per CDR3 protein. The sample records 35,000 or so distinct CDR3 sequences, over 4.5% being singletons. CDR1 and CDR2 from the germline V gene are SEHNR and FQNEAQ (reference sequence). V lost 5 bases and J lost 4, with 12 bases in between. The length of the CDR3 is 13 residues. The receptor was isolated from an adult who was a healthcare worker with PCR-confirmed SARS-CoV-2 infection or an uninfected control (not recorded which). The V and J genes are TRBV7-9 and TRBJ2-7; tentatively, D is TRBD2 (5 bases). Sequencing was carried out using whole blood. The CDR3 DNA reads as TGTGCCAGCAGCCCCCACGGAGGATACGAGCAGTACTTC. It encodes CASSPHGGYEQYF.